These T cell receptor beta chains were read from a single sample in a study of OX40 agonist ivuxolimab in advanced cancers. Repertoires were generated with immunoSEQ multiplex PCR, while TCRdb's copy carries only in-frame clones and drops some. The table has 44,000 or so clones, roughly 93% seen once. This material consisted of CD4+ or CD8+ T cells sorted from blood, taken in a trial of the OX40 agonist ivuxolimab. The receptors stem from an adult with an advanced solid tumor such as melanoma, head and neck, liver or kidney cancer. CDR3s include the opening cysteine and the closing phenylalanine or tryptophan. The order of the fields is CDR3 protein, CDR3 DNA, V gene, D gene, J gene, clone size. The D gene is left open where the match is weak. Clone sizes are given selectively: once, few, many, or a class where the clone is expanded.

CDR3 protein: CASSAPRQQNTEAFF; CDR3 DNA: TGTGCCAGCAGCGCACCTAGACAGCAGAACACTGAAGCTTTCTTT; V gene: TRBV7-9; D gene: .; J gene: TRBJ1-1; clone size: .
CDR3 protein: CASSTDSGIYLTGELFF; CDR3 DNA: TGTGCCAGCAGCACTGATAGCGGGATTTATCTCACCGGGGAGCTGTTTTTT; V gene: TRBV7-6; D gene: TRBD2; J gene: TRBJ2-2; clone size: .
CDR3 protein: CASSESGERINYGYTF; CDR3 DNA: TGTGCCAGCAGTGAATCGGGGGAAAGGATTAACTATGGCTACACCTTC; V gene: TRBV2; D gene: .; J gene: TRBJ1-2; clone size: .
CDR3 protein: CASTSFRGTEAFF; CDR3 DNA: TGTGCCAGCACCTCATTCAGGGGCACTGAAGCTTTCTTT; V gene: TRBV28; D gene: .; J gene: TRBJ1-1; clone size: .
CDR3 protein: CASGTVTAGEQFF; CDR3 DNA: TGTGCCAGTGGGACCGTGACGGCCGGTGAGCAGTTCTTC; V gene: TRBV9; D gene: .; J gene: TRBJ2-1; clone size: once
CDR3 protein: CASSLADYSYNEQFF; CDR3 DNA: TGTGCCAGCAGCTTAGCGGATTACTCCTACAATGAGCAGTTCTTC; V gene: TRBV11-2; D gene: .; J gene: TRBJ2-1; clone size: .
CDR3 protein: CASSYLGGPNQPQHF; CDR3 DNA: TGTGCCAGCAGTTACCTAGGGGGTCCAAACCAGCCCCAGCATTTT; V gene: TRBV6-5; D gene: .; J gene: TRBJ1-5; clone size: .
CDR3 protein: CASTQTLAGIYEQFF; CDR3 DNA: TGTGCCAGCACCCAAACCCTAGCGGGAATCTATGAGCAGTTCTTC; V gene: TRBV6-1; D gene: TRBD2; J gene: TRBJ2-1; clone size: .
CDR3 protein: CASSYGAYSYEQYF; CDR3 DNA: TGTGCCAGCAGTTACGGGGCATACTCCTACGAGCAGTACTTC; V gene: TRBV6-6; D gene: .; J gene: TRBJ2-7; clone size: .
CDR3 protein: CASSRTVYEQYF; CDR3 DNA: TGTGCCAGCAGCCGGACAGTCTACGAGCAGTACTTC; V gene: TRBV7-9; D gene: .; J gene: TRBJ2-7; clone size: .
CDR3 protein: CASSKGVEDNEQFF; CDR3 DNA: TGCGCCAGCAGTAAGGGGGTTGAGGACAATGAGCAGTTCTTC; V gene: TRBV5-1; D gene: .; J gene: TRBJ2-1; clone size: .
CDR3 protein: CASSPPDPPDTEAFF; CDR3 DNA: TGTGCTAGCAGCCCCCCAGACCCCCCAGACACTGAAGCTTTCTTT; V gene: TRBV7-7; D gene: .; J gene: TRBJ1-1; clone size: .
CDR3 protein: CASSELDRWGTQYF; CDR3 DNA: TGCGCCAGCAGTGAACTTGACCGGTGGGGGACCCAGTACTTC; V gene: TRBV10-2; D gene: .; J gene: TRBJ2-5; clone size: .
CDR3 protein: CAISNAGQVNTDTQYF; CDR3 DNA: TGTGCCATCAGTAATGCGGGACAGGTAAACACAGATACGCAGTATTTT; V gene: TRBV10-3; D gene: TRBD1; J gene: TRBJ2-3; clone size: .
CDR3 protein: CASSKASEQYF; CDR3 DNA: TGTGCCAGTAGTAAGGCCTCCGAGCAGTACTTC; V gene: TRBV19; D gene: .; J gene: TRBJ2-7; clone size: .
CDR3 protein: CASSSLGLAGTHEQYF; CDR3 DNA: TGTGCCAGCAGTTCCCTCGGACTAGCGGGAACCCACGAGCAGTACTTC; V gene: TRBV28; D gene: TRBD2; J gene: TRBJ2-7; clone size: .